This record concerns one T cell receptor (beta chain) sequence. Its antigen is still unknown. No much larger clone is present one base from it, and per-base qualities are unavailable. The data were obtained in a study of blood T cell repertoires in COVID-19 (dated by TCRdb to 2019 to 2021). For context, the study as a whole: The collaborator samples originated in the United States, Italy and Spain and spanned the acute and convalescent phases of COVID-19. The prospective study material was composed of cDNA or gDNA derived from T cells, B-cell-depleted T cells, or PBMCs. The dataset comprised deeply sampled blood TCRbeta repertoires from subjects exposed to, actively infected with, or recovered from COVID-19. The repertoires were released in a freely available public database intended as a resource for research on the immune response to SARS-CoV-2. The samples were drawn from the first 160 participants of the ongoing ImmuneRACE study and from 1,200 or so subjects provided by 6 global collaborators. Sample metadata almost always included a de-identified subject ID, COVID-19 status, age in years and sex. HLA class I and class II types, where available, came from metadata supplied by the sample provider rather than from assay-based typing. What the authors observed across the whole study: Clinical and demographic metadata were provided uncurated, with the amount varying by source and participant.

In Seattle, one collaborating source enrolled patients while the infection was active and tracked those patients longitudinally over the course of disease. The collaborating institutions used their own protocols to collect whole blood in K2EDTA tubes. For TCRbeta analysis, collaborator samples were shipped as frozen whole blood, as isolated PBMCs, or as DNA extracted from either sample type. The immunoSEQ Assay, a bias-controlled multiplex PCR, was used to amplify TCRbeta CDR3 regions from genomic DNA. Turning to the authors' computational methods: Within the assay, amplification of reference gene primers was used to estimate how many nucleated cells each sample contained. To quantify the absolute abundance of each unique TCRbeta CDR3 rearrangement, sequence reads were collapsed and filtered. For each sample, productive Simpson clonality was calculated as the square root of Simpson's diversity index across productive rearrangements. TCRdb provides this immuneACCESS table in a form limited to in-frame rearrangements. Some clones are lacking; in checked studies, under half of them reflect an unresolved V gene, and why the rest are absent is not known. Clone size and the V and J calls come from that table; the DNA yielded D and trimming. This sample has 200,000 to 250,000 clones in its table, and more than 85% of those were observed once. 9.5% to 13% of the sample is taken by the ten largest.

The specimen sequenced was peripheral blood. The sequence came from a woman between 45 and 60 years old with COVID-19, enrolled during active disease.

The DNA is as follows: TGTGCCAGCAGTTCGGACAGGGGCTACGGCTACACCTTC. This sequence encodes CASSSDRGYGYTF. The chain joins TRBV12-3 or TRBV12-4 to TRBJ1-2, with 9 bases matching TRBD1. Including cysteine and phenylalanine, the CDR3 has 13 amino acids. CDR3 DNA is the only sequence kept; it has 39 bases, read in frame from the first base. V loses 4 bases at its end and J loses 8 bases; junction bases beyond the gene matches: 5.